The 30 T cell receptor beta chains below were found in one sample sequenced in a study of T cell repertoires in cytomegalovirus infection. No antigen has been assigned to these receptors. TCRdb re-analysed the reads in MiXCR, keeping a single row per CDR3 protein. The table records 95,000 to 150,000 distinct CDR3 sequences, roughly a third of them present only once. Here the sequenced sample was CD8+ T cells from cultured PBMCs, taken from culture after CMV antigen stimulation. These receptors were taken from a human donor in good health (CMV status not recorded). Some clones in this sample may be carry-over from other donors' samples.

This clonotype occurred a few times. The V and J genes are TRBV6-1 and TRBJ1-5; D is unclear. Germline CDR1 is MNHNS and CDR2 is SASEGT. The CDR3 covers 16 residues. Trimming shortened V by 1 base and J by 2 bases, and 12 bases separated the two germline ends. In DNA form, the CDR3 reads TGTGCCAGCAGTGAAGTCCATGGTACGGGCAATCAGCCCCAGCATTTT. Its translation is CASSEVHGTGNQPQHF.

The J gene is TRBJ2-1, the V gene TRBV4-3; 12 bases agree with TRBD2. V dropped 4 bases and J dropped 5; count of bases not matched to a gene: 3. From germline, CDR1 is LGHNA and CDR2 YSLEER. The CDR3 totals 15 residues. The CDR3 region is CASSPRLAGDNEQFF. As DNA, the CDR3 is TGCGCCAGCAGCCCGCGACTAGCGGGGGACAATGAGCAGTTCTTC.

This clonotype has at least ten counts. The chain combines TRBV14 with TRBJ1-2; 11 nucleotides line up with TRBD1. V lost 4 bases and J lost 6; bases outside the gene matches: 7. This CDR3 contains 15 residues. Germline-derived CDR1 and CDR2 are SGHDN and FVKESK. The DNA for the CDR3 is TGTGCCAGCAGCCCCGGGACAGGGGGTTTACATGGCTACACCTTC. Translating it yields CASSPGTGGLHGYTF.

This clonotype was observed a few times. The chain has TRBV7-9 and TRBJ2-1, with 8 bases that match TRBD1. Germline CDR1 SEHNR, CDR2 FQNEAQ (reference sequence). The V segment lost 5 bases and the J segment 8 bases; nucleotides outside the gene matches: 14. This CDR3 spans 16 amino acids. The CDR3 region is CASSPLRQGMMDEQFF. The CDR3 DNA sequence: TGTGCCAGCAGCCCACTGCGACAGGGGATGATGGATGAGCAGTTCTTC.

V usage is TRBV4-2 and J usage is TRBJ2-3; maybe TRBD2 (7 bases). This CDR3 has 16 residues. Trimming shortened V by 1 base and J by 2 bases, and 13 bases separated the two germline ends. CDR1 is LGHNA and CDR2 is YNFKEQ in the germline V gene. The CDR3 bases are TGTGCCAGCAGCCAAGGTGGGGGGGGCCTCACAGATACGCAGTATTTT. Translating gives CASSQGGGGLTDTQYF.

This clonotype has more than one count but fewer than ten. The rearrangement links TRBV25-1 to TRBJ2-7; D not certain. This CDR3 is 12 amino acids long. Germline V CDR1 and CDR2: MGHDK, SYGVNS. The germline V and J ends were trimmed by 3 bases and 3 bases, with 6 bases remaining between them. In nucleotides, the CDR3 is TGTGCCAGCAGTGAGAATATCTACGAGCAGTACTTC. Amino acid sequence: CASSENIYEQYF.

This clonotype was recorded a few times. This chain joins TRBV12-3 or TRBV12-4 and TRBJ2-3; TRBD2 might be the D (5 bases). The CDR3 loop spans 17 amino acids. The V and J ends lost 1 base and 3 bases respectively, with 17 bases between them. The CDR3 sequence is CASSLGPRVVSTDTQYF. In DNA, the CDR3 is TGTGCCAGCAGTTTAGGCCCGCGGGTTGTTTCGACAGATACGCAGTATTTT.

This clonotype was picked up many times. The CDR3 DNA sequence: TGTGCCAGTCGGGAGCCTGATAACTATGGCTACACCTTC. The encoded protein is CASREPDNYGYTF. The rearrangement uses TRBV2 and TRBJ1-2; no definite D call. From germline, CDR1 is SNHLY and CDR2 FYNNEI. V was clipped by 9 bases and J by 1 base, with 12 bases between them. The CDR3 contains 13 residues. Full variable domain (remainder filled in from reference TRBV2 and TRBJ1-2): EPEVTQTPSHQVTQMGQEVILRCVPISNHLYFYWYRQILGQKVEFLVSFYNNEISEKSEIFDDQFSVERPDGSNFTLKIRSTKLEDSAMYFCASREPDNYGYTFGSGTRLTVV.

V and J are TRBV19 and TRBJ1-2; D remains unclear. Per germline, CDR1 LNHDA and CDR2 SQIVND (reference sequence). This CDR3 region has 12 residues. V lost 5 bases, J lost 3 bases, and 7 bases lay in between. Here the CDR3 reads CASSFPDYGYTF. DNA of the CDR3: TGTGCCAGTAGTTTTCCGGACTATGGCTACACCTTC.

The sample holds many counts of this clonotype. The rearrangement uses TRBV4-1 and TRBJ1-2; D gene uncertain. Germline lookup yields CDR1 MGHRA and CDR2 YSYEKL. CDR3 length: 14 amino acids. V was clipped by 3 bases and J by 5 bases, with 13 bases between them. The CDR3 bases are TGCGCCAGCAGCCAGGAGGGATTGTGGTATGGCTACACCTTC. It is translated as CASSQEGLWYGYTF.

This clonotype was counted many times. The genes are TRBV12-3 or TRBV12-4 and TRBJ1-1, with unresolved D. The CDR3 is 13 amino acids. Trimming took 4 bases from V and 1 from J, leaving 7 bases between them. The CDR3 DNA reads as TGTGCCAGCAGTTCCGCAGAGAACACTGAAGCTTTCTTT. Its translation: CASSSAENTEAFF.

This clonotype was counted a few times. The J gene is TRBJ2-7, the V gene TRBV6-2 or TRBV6-3; D possibly corresponds to TRBD1 (6 bases). Trimming took 0 bases from V and 0 from J, leaving 12 bases between them. CDR1 and CDR2 from the germline V gene are MNHEY and SVGEGT. CDR3 size: 16 residues. CDR3: CASSYSDRGISYEQYF. CDR3 in DNA: TGTGCCAGCAGTTACTCGGACAGAGGAATCTCCTACGAGCAGTACTTC.

This clonotype was counted a few times. The chain joins TRBV6-2 or TRBV6-3 to TRBJ2-1; D perhaps matches TRBD2 (6 bases). V was clipped by 8 bases and J by 3 bases, with 11 bases between them. The CDR3 spans 13 residues. Germline CDR1 and CDR2: MNHEY and SVGEGT. In DNA form, the CDR3 reads TGTGCCAGCGGGGGGACGTACTACAATGAGCAGTTCTTC. Protein: CASGGTYYNEQFF.

DNA for the CDR3: TGTGCCAGCAGCGCTTCGACAGAGGGACATCAGCCCCAGCATTTT. Protein sequence: CASSASTEGHQPQHF. V and J are TRBV7-9 and TRBJ1-5, with D perhaps TRBD1 (5 bases). V shed 5 bases and J shed 5 bases, with 16 bases lying between them. This CDR3 has 15 amino acids. CDR1 SEHNR and CDR2 FQNEAQ come from the germline V gene (reference sequence).

The sample holds a few counts of this clonotype. This chain joins TRBV28 and TRBJ2-7; 9 nucleotides agree with TRBD1. V shed 6 bases, J shed 2 bases, and the junction held 8 bases outside the gene matches. Germline lookup yields CDR1 MDHEN and CDR2 SYDVKM. The CDR3 is 15 residues long. The CDR3 DNA follows: TGTGCCAGCAGCTCCCCCGGGACAGGGACCTACGAGCAGTACTTC. It codes for CASSSPGTGTYEQYF.

V is TRBV18 and J is TRBJ2-3, with D unresolved. V lost 3 bases, J lost 2 bases, and 12 bases lay in between. In germline, CDR1 is KGHSH, CDR2 LQKENI. The CDR3 has 15 amino acids. The CDR3 bases are TGTGCCAGCTCACCTAGTTACATGGACACAGATACGCAGTATTTT. Translation gives CASSPSYMDTDTQYF. The full variable domain, completed using reference TRBV18 and TRBJ2-3, is NAGVMQNPRHLVRRRGQEARLRCSPMKGHSHVYWYRQLPEEGLKFMVYLQKENIIDESGMPKERFSAEFPKEGPSILRIQQVVRGDSAAYFCASSPSYMDTDTQYFGPGTRLTVL.

The sample holds a few counts of this clonotype. The rearrangement links TRBV28 to TRBJ2-3; TRBD1 or TRBD2 may be the D gene (6 bases each). The germline V gene has CDR1 MDHEN and CDR2 SYDVKM. This CDR3 has 12 amino acids. Trimming pared 9 bases from V and 6 bases from J, leaving 13 bases between. The CDR3 here is CASRQGGDTQYF. The CDR3 DNA sequence: TGTGCCAGTCGACAAGGGGGGGATACGCAGTATTTT.

The chain joins TRBV7-3 to TRBJ2-7; D is uncertain. CDR3 size: 15 residues. Trimming cost V 5 bases and J 1 base, with 15 bases left between them. Germline CDR1 SGHTA, CDR2 FQGTGA. CDR3 protein: CASSAWRGLSYEQYF. For the CDR3, the DNA is TGTGCCAGCAGCGCTTGGCGAGGATTATCCTACGAGCAGTACTTC.

The V call is TRBV20-1, the J call TRBJ2-4, with TRBD2 identical over 8 bases. Germline V gene data show CDR1 as DFQATT and CDR2 as SNEGSKA (reference sequence). There are 15 residues in the CDR3. V trimming: 0 bases; J trimming: 0 bases; junction bases outside the gene matches: 1. CDR3 DNA: TGCAGTGCTAGAGATAGCGGGACAGCCAAAAACATTCAGTACTTC. This sequence encodes CSARDSGTAKNIQYF.

The rearrangement links TRBV7-6 to TRBJ1-6; TRBD1 matches 7 bases. The CDR3 loop spans 12 amino acids. The ends lost 5 bases at V and 10 bases at J; junction bases unmatched: 2. Germline lookup yields CDR1 SGHVS and CDR2 FNYEAQ. CDR3 nucleotide sequence: TGTGCCAGCAGCCAGGGACAGTCACCCCTCCACTTT. Translating it yields CASSQGQSPLHF.

This clonotype was counted between two and nine times. The J gene is TRBJ1-2, the V gene TRBV7-6; 7 nucleotides line up with TRBD1. CDR1 and CDR2 from the germline V gene are SGHVS and FNYEAQ. This CDR3 has 14 amino acids. V trimming: 6 bases; J trimming: 4 bases; junction bases outside the gene matches: 8. The CDR3 region has the DNA TGTGCCAGCAGGGAGGAGGGGGCTGGCTATGGCTACACCTTC. Amino acids: CASREEGAGYGYTF.

V usage is TRBV4-1 and J usage is TRBJ1-3; 7 positions agree with TRBD1. The CDR3 has 16 amino acids. Germline CDR1 is MGHRA and CDR2 is YSYEKL. J gave up 4 bases and V 1 base, and 7 bases lay outside the gene matches. The CDR3 loop reads CASSQGRGDGGNTIYF. CDR3 coding DNA: TGCGCCAGCAGCCAAGGCAGGGGGGATGGGGGAAACACCATATATTTT.

This clonotype was seen once. The chain recombines TRBV5-5 with TRBJ1-1, with unresolved D. CDR3 length: 14 residues. CDR1 is SGHKS and CDR2 is YYEKEE in the germline V gene (reference sequence). Trimming cost V 3 bases and J 0 bases, with 9 bases left between them. CDR3 in amino acids: CASSSIDMNTEAFF. The CDR3 DNA follows: TGTGCCAGCAGCTCGATCGACATGAACACTGAAGCTTTCTTT.

J is TRBJ1-1 and V is TRBV27; D gene ambiguous. There are 13 residues in the CDR3. V was shortened by 2 bases and J by 7 bases, with 11 bases between the two germline ends. From germline, CDR1 is MNHEY and CDR2 SMNVEV (reference sequence). The CDR3 region has the DNA TGTGCCAGCAGTTTAAGGCAGAACTATGAAGCTTTCTTT. Residues: CASSLRQNYEAFF.

The chain recombines TRBV28 with TRBJ1-1; D perhaps matches TRBD1 (5 bases). Trimming shortened V by 6 bases and J by 4 bases, and 9 bases separated the two germline ends. The CDR3 spans 12 residues. Germline CDR1 is MDHEN and CDR2 is SYDVKM. CDR3 region: CASRKGVTEAFF. DNA for the CDR3: TGTGCCAGCAGAAAAGGGGTCACTGAAGCTTTCTTT.

The chain has TRBV5-6 and TRBJ1-1; D gene uncertain. The germline V gene encodes CDR1 SGHDT and CDR2 YYEEEE. The CDR3 has 16 amino acids. With 3 bases removed from V and 4 bases from J, the gap between germline ends came to 19 bases. This chain's CDR3 is CASSSVAGIDSTEAFF. In nucleotides, the CDR3 is TGTGCCAGCAGCTCGGTCGCGGGAATTGATAGCACTGAAGCTTTCTTT.

V and J are TRBV4-3 and TRBJ1-1; D possibly corresponds to TRBD1 (5 bases). Trimming took off 2 bases at V and 5 bases at J, with 9 bases between the two ends. Germline assignment: CDR1 LGHNA and CDR2 YSLEER. The CDR3 runs 13 residues. In DNA form, the CDR3 reads TGCGCCAGCAGCCAAACGGGACGGACTGAAGCTTTCTTT. As protein: CASSQTGRTEAFF.

The chain joins TRBV6-5 to TRBJ2-5; D gene uncertain. The CDR3 contains 15 residues. Germline loops: CDR1 MNHEY, CDR2 SVGAGI. Trimming took off 5 bases at V and 7 bases at J, with 20 bases between the two ends. The DNA for the CDR3 is TGTGCCAGCAGTCCCCGGACCAGTCGAGTAGGGACCCAGTACTTC. Residues: CASSPRTSRVGTQYF.

V gene TRBV28 combines with J gene TRBJ2-6, with TRBD1 identical over 7 bases. V lost 4 bases, J lost 2 bases, and 2 bases stayed unmatched. Germline CDR1 is MDHEN and CDR2 is SYDVKM. This CDR3 comprises 15 residues. The CDR3 DNA is TGTGCCAGCAGTTCCAGGGGGACTGGGGCCAACGTCCTGACTTTC. Protein product: CASSSRGTGANVLTF.

CDR3: CASSLGFNYGYTF. The CDR3 DNA follows: TGTGCCAGCAGCCTGGGTTTTAACTATGGCTACACCTTC. The rearrangement joins TRBV6-2 or TRBV6-3 to TRBJ1-2; D is ambiguous. The CDR3 sequence is 13 residues long. V lost 6 bases and J lost 1, with 9 bases in between. The germline V gene encodes CDR1 MNHEY and CDR2 SVGEGT.